The source of this T cell receptor beta chain is a study of CDR3 diversity in severe acne. MiXCR, run by TCRdb on the PCR reads, gives a single entry per CDR3 protein. Among roughly 100,000 distinct CDR3 sequences listed, roughly 51% were seen once. Per germline, CDR1 SGHTA and CDR2 FQGNSA. There are 14 residues in the CDR3. V lost 3 bases and J lost 3, with 12 bases in between. Judged by abundance, this clonotype is medium-sized. The chain joins TRBV7-2 to TRBJ2-7, with unresolved D. The specimen sequenced was blood. The receptor was isolated from a male donor with acne. The CDR3 is CASSLELGFYEQYF. The CDR3 region has the DNA TGTGCCAGCAGCTTGGAGTTGGGATTCTACGAGCAGTACTTC.